These 16 T cell receptor beta chains came from one sample sequenced in a study of T cells in Graves' hyperthyroidism and ophthalmopathy (dated by TCRdb to between 2018 and 2021). Receptors were amplified or captured by multiplex PCR. The sample was run on an Illumina HiSeq 2000. The TCR beta CDR3 regions were amplified from the RNA transcripts. The TCR CDR3 was subjected to a first round of RT-PCR using the HTBI primer set and the Qiagen OneStep RT-PCR kit. The public reads were reprocessed in TCRdb via fastp at Q25 and MiXCR, keeping in-frame beta chains. Each CDR3 protein gets just one entry, which takes the most common genes and DNA from the rows behind it. This sample holds 300,000 to 450,000 distinct CDR3 sequences; roughly 13% were observed only once. The ten top clones hold approximately 11% of the sample. The sample was blood. The receptors were gathered from a woman in her sixties or seventies with Graves' hyperthyroidism.

This clonotype showed up just a few times. The chain employs TRBV12-3 or TRBV12-4 and TRBJ1-2; 8 nucleotides line up with TRBD1. Trimming at V came to 6 bases and at J to 0 bases, leaving 3 bases not matched to a gene. The CDR3 contains 14 residues. For the CDR3, the DNA is TGTGCCAGCAGAGGGACAGGTCCTAACTATGGCTACACCTTC. The encoded protein is CASRGTGPNYGYTF.

With respect to this clonotype: One base away lies a much larger clone, so this may be a sequencing read error. The conserved final phenylalanine or tryptophan is absent from the CDR3, which likely points to a read error. V is TRBV4-1 and J is TRBJ2-1, with D hard to call. The CDR3 covers 15 residues. Trimming left V 2 bases short and J 0 bases short, with 8 bases between. The germline CDR1 and CDR2 sequences are MGHRA and YSYEKL. CDR3 loop: CASSQWRSSYNEQFS. The CDR3 DNA sequence: TGCGCCAGCAGCCAATGGCGGAGCTCCTACAATGAGCAGTTCTCC.

There are many counts of this clonotype. The chain is built from TRBV11-2 and TRBJ1-1; D unclear. Trimming pared 2 bases from V and 3 bases from J, leaving 7 bases between. CDR1 and CDR2 (germline): SGHAT, FQNNGV. CDR3 length equals 13 residues. This CDR3 is CASSLNFDTEAFF. The DNA for the CDR3 is TGTGCCAGCAGCTTAAACTTTGACACTGAAGCTTTCTTT.

At least ten counts were recorded for this clonotype. The chain is built from TRBV20-1 and TRBJ2-7, with TRBD1 identical over 8 bases. Per germline, CDR1 DFQATT and CDR2 SNEGSKA (reference sequence). CDR3 length: 14 residues. J lost 7 bases, V lost 0 bases, and 8 bases had no gene match. The CDR3 DNA follows: TGCAGTGCTAGAGAGAGGACAGGGAATCAGGAGCAGTACTTC. Translation gives CSARERTGNQEQYF.

This rearrangement joins TRBV5-1 to TRBJ1-4; no definite D call. V shed 0 bases and J shed 4 bases, with 7 bases lying between them. From germline, CDR1 is SGHRS and CDR2 YFSETQ. CDR3 length: 14 amino acids. CDR3 nucleotides: TGCGCCAGCAGCTTGGCTGCGGGTAATGAAAAACTGTTTTTT. Protein sequence: CASSLAAGNEKLFF.

This clonotype was detected many times. This chain connects TRBV11-2 to TRBJ2-5, with TRBD2 matching over 13 bases. Trimming removed 4 bases from V and 5 bases from J; junction bases left unmatched: 7. Germline assignment: CDR1 SGHAT and CDR2 FQNNGV. This CDR3 region has 16 residues. CDR3 coding DNA: TGTGCCAGCAGCTCTCAACCGGGACTAGCGGGGGAGACCCAGTACTTC. It yields the protein CASSSQPGLAGETQYF.

This clonotype was observed many times. The genes are TRBV15 and TRBJ2-1, with 7 bases aligning to TRBD2. Trimming took 1 base from V and 8 from J; bases not matched to a gene: 11. Germline V lookup: CDR1 LNHNV, CDR2 YYDKDF (reference sequence). The CDR3 is 16 residues long. CDR3 sequence (DNA): TGTGCCACCAGCAGAGGCAATAGCGGGCCGCCAGATGAGCAGTTCTTC. It codes for CATSRGNSGPPDEQFF.

This clonotype came up a few times. The genes are TRBV6-1 and TRBJ2-3; 9 nucleotides agree with TRBD2. This CDR3 contains 18 residues. The ends lost 3 bases at V and 4 bases at J; junction bases unmatched: 14. Germline V gene data show CDR1 as MNHNS and CDR2 as SASEGT. This CDR3 is CASSESGGGRASADTQYF. The CDR3 nucleotides are TGTGCCAGCAGTGAGAGCGGTGGCGGGAGGGCCAGCGCAGATACGCAGTATTTT.

The chain combines TRBV4-1 with TRBJ2-7; 11 bases fit TRBD2. Germline trimming cut 6 bases from V and 7 bases from J; bases unmatched to any gene: 5. The CDR3 has 13 residues. Per germline, CDR1 MGHRA and CDR2 YSYEKL. CDR3 sequence reads: CASRGGLAEEQYF. The DNA for the CDR3 is TGCGCCAGCAGAGGGGGACTAGCGGAGGAGCAGTACTTC.

This clonotype came up many times. The chain joins TRBV2 to TRBJ2-1; 10 bases align to TRBD2. CDR3 size: 13 residues. J gave up 9 bases and V 9 bases, and 8 bases lay outside the gene matches. Germline V CDR1 and CDR2: SNHLY, FYNNEI. This CDR3 reads CASQASGSGEQFF. In DNA form, the CDR3 reads TGTGCCAGTCAAGCTAGCGGGAGTGGTGAGCAGTTCTTC.

This clonotype was counted ten times or more. The V call is TRBV2, the J call TRBJ2-3; 7 nucleotides agree with TRBD2. The junction had 10 bases not matched to a gene; V was cut back by 3 bases and J by 4 bases. The CDR3 contains 16 residues. Looked up from germline, CDR1 is SNHLY and CDR2 is FYNNEI. The CDR3 sequence is CASSEGLSNPPDTQYF. DNA for the CDR3: TGTGCCAGCAGTGAGGGACTATCAAACCCCCCAGATACGCAGTATTTT.

At least ten counts were recorded for this clonotype. The V call is TRBV28, the J call TRBJ1-1, with a tentative D call TRBD1 (6 bases). Germline assignment: CDR1 MDHEN and CDR2 SYDVKM. Trimming removed 4 bases at V and 0 bases at J, with 21 bases between. This CDR3 is built from 18 residues. The CDR3 spells CASSSTTGLQGLNTEAFF. The DNA for the CDR3 is TGTGCCAGCAGTTCGACAACCGGACTACAGGGACTGAACACTGAAGCTTTCTTT.

This clonotype has at least ten counts. CDR3 protein: CASSGGQSGYTF. The CDR3 DNA follows: TGTGCCAGCAGCGGTGGACAGTCGGGCTACACCTTC. J is TRBJ1-2 and V is TRBV3-1; D perhaps matches TRBD1 (6 bases). V lost 5 bases and J lost 8, with 12 bases in between. Germline V CDR1 and CDR2: LGHDT, YNNKEL (reference sequence). This CDR3 is 12 amino acids long.

J is TRBJ2-7 and V is TRBV7-9; 9 nucleotides agree with TRBD2. This CDR3 has 20 residues. CDR1 SEHNR and CDR2 FQNEAQ come from the germline V gene (reference sequence). With V trimmed by 5 bases and J by 5 bases, 25 bases remained unmatched. CDR3 sequence reads: CASSRTDSPGTSLLRHEQYF. The CDR3 DNA is TGTGCCAGCAGCCGGACAGATTCTCCCGGGACTAGCCTTTTGAGGCACGAGCAGTACTTC. The entire variable domain, with the rest obtained from reference TRBV7-9 and TRBJ2-7, is as follows: DTGVSQNPRHKITKRGQNVTFRCDPISEHNRLYWYRQTLGQGPEFLTYFQNEAQLEKSRLLSDRFSAERPKGSFSTLEIQRTEQGDSAMYLCASSRTDSPGTSLLRHEQYFGPGTRLTVT.

This chain joins TRBV6-1 and TRBJ1-1; no clear D gene. CDR3 length equals 13 residues. From germline, CDR1 is MNHNS and CDR2 SASEGT. V lost 5 bases and J 4 bases, leaving 11 bases between the germline ends. The CDR3 DNA sequence: TGTGCCAGCAGTAGGACGGGGAGCACTGAAGCTTTCTTT. It codes for CASSRTGSTEAFF.

This chain joins TRBV5-5 and TRBJ1-2; D gene ambiguous. The germline V and J ends were trimmed by 2 bases and 6 bases, with 5 bases remaining between them. Germline CDR1 and CDR2: SGHKS and YYEKEE (reference sequence). This CDR3 spans 11 amino acids. The CDR3 sequence: CASSLENGYTF. CDR3 nucleotides: TGTGCCAGCAGCTTAGAGAATGGCTACACCTTC.